The 26 T cell receptor beta chains below all came from one sample that was sequenced in a study of T cells in Graves' hyperthyroidism and ophthalmopathy. Researchers amplified the TCR beta CDR3 regions from RNA transcripts. TCR CDR3 regions were first amplified by RT-PCR with HTBI primers. MiXCR was run by TCRdb on the multiplex PCR reads, yielding one entry per CDR3 protein. The sample lists around 340,000 distinct CDR3 sequences; approximately 15% were seen once. The sample was blood. These TCRs come from a woman between 25 and 40 years old with Graves' hyperthyroidism.

The sample holds a few counts of this clonotype. V and J are TRBV7-6 and TRBJ2-3; D is perhaps TRBD2 (5 bases). V was clipped by 5 bases and J by 1 base, with 13 bases between them. This CDR3 contains 15 residues. From germline, CDR1 is SGHVS and CDR2 FNYEAQ. CDR3 DNA sequence: TGTGCCAGCAGCCAGACAACGAGGGGCACAGATACGCAGTATTTT. It specifies CASSQTTRGTDTQYF.

Concerning this clonotype itself: The junction departs from germline at one end; a sequencing error may be responsible. This chain connects TRBV25-1 to TRBJ1-1; D is uncertain. Germline V gene lookup returns CDR1 MGHDK and CDR2 SYGVNS. The CDR3 has 11 residues. The CDR3 reads CAGSELTEAFF. CDR3 coding DNA: TGTGCCGGCAGTGAATTGACTGAAGCTTTCTTT.

The rearrangement joins TRBV6-1 to TRBJ2-7; possibly TRBD1 or TRBD2 for D (5 bases each). The ends were cut back, 5 bases at V and 2 bases at J, with 13 bases in the middle. The CDR3 loop spans 14 amino acids. Germline V CDR1 and CDR2: MNHNS, SASEGT. The CDR3 loop is CASSTSRGAYEQYF. CDR3 sequence (DNA): TGTGCCAGCAGTACAAGTCGAGGGGCCTACGAGCAGTACTTC.

This clonotype was counted many times. This chain links TRBV6-1 with TRBJ2-5, with D possibly being TRBD1 (6 bases). The CDR3 runs 14 residues. The ends were cut back, 8 bases at V and 3 bases at J, with 16 bases in the middle. CDR1 and CDR2 from the germline V gene are MNHNS and SASEGT. CDR3 nucleotides: TGTGCCAGCCGCAGGGGCTCTCTGGAAGAGACCCAGTACTTC. Translating gives CASRRGSLEETQYF.

This clonotype was seen at least ten times. V is TRBV10-2 and J is TRBJ1-5; D might be TRBD1 (5 bases). The CDR3 covers 15 residues. Trimming cost V 3 bases and J 5 bases, with 14 bases left between them. The germline V gene has CDR1 WSHSY and CDR2 SAAADI. The CDR3 region is CASSDFGRADQPQHF. CDR3 bases: TGCGCCAGCAGTGATTTTGGCAGGGCAGATCAGCCCCAGCATTTT.

The chain uses TRBV7-2 and TRBJ2-1; D is possibly TRBD2 (5 bases). This CDR3 has 14 residues. With 6 bases removed from V and 4 bases from J, the gap between germline ends came to 13 bases. Per the germline V gene, CDR1 is SGHTA and CDR2 is FQGNSA. The CDR3 DNA follows: TGTGCCAGCAGGCCTCCGGGCGGGTACAATGAGCAGTTCTTC. Its protein is CASRPPGGYNEQFF.

This clonotype appeared a few times. The rearrangement links TRBV10-3 to TRBJ2-7, with 12 bases aligning to TRBD1. Germline-derived CDR1 and CDR2 are ENHRY and SYGVKD. The CDR3 consists of 14 residues. Trimming cost V 6 bases and J 2 bases; bases outside gene matches: 2. The DNA for the CDR3 is TGTGCCATCAGACGGGACAGGGGGCCCTACGAGCAGTACTTC. Its protein is CAIRRDRGPYEQYF.

The chain carries TRBV4-1 and TRBJ1-2; D uncertain. There are 15 residues in the CDR3. In germline, CDR1 is MGHRA, CDR2 YSYEKL. The V gene lost 0 bases and the J gene lost 8 bases, with 16 bases spanning the gap. In nucleotides, the CDR3 is TGCGCCAGCAGCCAAGATGATCATCCGGGCTGGGGCTACACCTTC. Protein: CASSQDDHPGWGYTF.

This clonotype was recorded many times. The chain combines TRBV4-1 with TRBJ2-7; D not certain. The germline V gene has CDR1 MGHRA and CDR2 YSYEKL. Trimming stripped 0 bases from V and 6 bases from J, with 12 bases between. This CDR3 is built from 14 residues. CDR3 nucleotide sequence: TGCGCCAGCAGCCAAGATCCCGATATAGGCGAGCAGTACTTC. Amino acid sequence: CASSQDPDIGEQYF.

In its sample, this clonotype was seen many times. Mismatch with germline at one junction end may stem from a read error. The V gene is TRBV20-1, the J gene TRBJ1-6; D not certain. This CDR3 has 12 amino acids. Germline CDR1 reads DFQATT; CDR2 reads SNEGSKA (reference sequence). In DNA form, the CDR3 reads TGCAGTGCCTCGGGCAATAATTCACCCCTCCGCTTT. Translating it yields CSASGNNSPLRF.

This clonotype showed up just a few times. This chain joins TRBV24-1 and TRBJ2-2; 7 bases are shared with TRBD1. V gave up 9 bases and J gave up 1 base; unmatched junction bases: 10. The CDR3 has 16 amino acids. The V gene's germline CDR1 is KGHDR and CDR2 SFDVKD. For the CDR3, the DNA is TGTGCCACCGCTCGTTTCGGGACAGTGAACACCGGGGAGCTGTTTTTT. This gives the protein CATARFGTVNTGELFF.

The genes are TRBV20-1 and TRBJ2-3; the D gene is possibly TRBD2 (5 bases). This CDR3 comprises 15 residues. Deletions cut 6 bases from V and 2 bases from J, with 18 bases between. In germline, CDR1 is DFQATT, CDR2 SNEGSKA (reference sequence). The CDR3 loop reads CSARRLAGITDTQYF. CDR3 nucleotides: TGCAGTGCGAGGAGGCTGGCGGGTATCACAGATACGCAGTATTTT.

The rearrangement joins TRBV7-2 to TRBJ2-1; D uncertain. Germline V gene lookup returns CDR1 SGHTA and CDR2 FQGNSA. The V and J ends lost 0 bases and 9 bases respectively, with 9 bases between them. The CDR3 runs to 13 residues. CDR3 DNA: TGTGCCAGCAGCTTAGCTAAGTCACCTGAGCAGTTCTTC. Its protein product is CASSLAKSPEQFF.

The chain couples TRBV4-3 to TRBJ2-3; D gene ambiguous. V dropped 1 base and J dropped 0 bases, with 17 bases sitting between them. The CDR3 consists of 18 residues. The germline gives CDR1 LGHNA, CDR2 YSLEER. The CDR3, as DNA: TGCGCCAGCAGCCAAGGCCTGTATAGGCTTAGGAGCACAGATACGCAGTATTTT. Its protein product is CASSQGLYRLRSTDTQYF.

The chain employs TRBV6-2 or TRBV6-3 and TRBJ2-1, with 10 bases matching TRBD2. Trimming cost V 6 bases and J 7 bases; bases outside gene matches: 12. CDR3 length: 16 residues. CDR1 and CDR2 from the germline V gene are MNHEY and SVGEGT. CDR3 nucleotides: TGTGCCAGCAGCCTCCATACTAGCGGGGTGGCTAATGAGCAGTTCTTC. Translating it yields CASSLHTSGVANEQFF.

This clonotype occurred many times. This rearrangement joins TRBV7-8 to TRBJ1-1, with D tentatively TRBD1 (6 bases). Germline-derived CDR1 and CDR2 are SGHVS and FQNEAQ. CDR3 length: 15 residues. With 5 bases removed from V and 4 bases from J, the gap between germline ends came to 17 bases. The CDR3 spells CASSARYREGTEAFF. The CDR3 nucleotides read TGTGCCAGCAGCGCGCGATACAGGGAGGGCACTGAAGCTTTCTTT.

With regard to this clonotype: A much larger clone lies a single base off, so this may be a read error. The V call is TRBV20-1, the J call TRBJ2-7; the D call may be TRBD1 or TRBD2 (6 bases each). With 3 bases removed from V and 9 bases from J, the gap between germline ends came to 18 bases. CDR3 length equals 13 residues. The germline V gene encodes CDR1 DFQATT and CDR2 SNEGSKA (reference sequence). This CDR3 is CSASMSGAWGQYF. In nucleotides, the CDR3 is TGCAGTGCTAGTATGTCGGGGGCATGGGGGCAGTACTTC.

Many counts were recorded for this clonotype. The V and J genes are TRBV5-8 and TRBJ2-7; tentative D call: TRBD1 (6 bases). Looked up from germline, CDR1 is SGHTS and CDR2 is YDEGEE. The CDR3 is made up of 15 amino acids. V shed 4 bases and J shed 3 bases, with 17 bases lying between them. The CDR3 region has the DNA TGTGCCAGCAGCAACTCCGGGACATCGAGCTACGAGCAGTACTTC. It specifies CASSNSGTSSYEQYF.

The sample holds many counts of this clonotype. The chain couples TRBV27 to TRBJ1-4; D gene unclear. This CDR3 has 13 residues. Germline V gives CDR1 MNHEY, CDR2 SMNVEV (reference sequence). Trimming removed 8 bases from V and 8 bases from J, with 15 bases in between. The CDR3 here is CASAPRMLEKLFF. CDR3 nucleotides: TGTGCCAGCGCGCCCAGGATGTTAGAAAAACTGTTTTTT.

This clonotype has a count of ten or more. V usage is TRBV12-3 or TRBV12-4 and J usage is TRBJ1-2; 8 bases are a match to TRBD1. The CDR3 contains 16 residues. The junction had 6 bases not matched to a gene; V was cut back by 1 base and J by 2 bases. The CDR3 sequence is CASSLGDRGRNYGYTF. The CDR3 DNA reads TGTGCCAGCAGTTTAGGCGACAGGGGAAGAAACTATGGCTACACCTTC.

This clonotype was counted a few times. The V gene is TRBV7-9, the J gene TRBJ2-3; 11 bases map to TRBD1. Germline trimming cut 5 bases from V and 4 bases from J; bases unmatched to any gene: 8. CDR1 and CDR2 (germline): SEHNR, FQNEAQ (reference sequence). This CDR3 has 16 residues. The CDR3: CASSGAGTGGPDTQYF. CDR3 DNA: TGTGCCAGCAGCGGCGCCGGGACAGGGGGACCAGATACGCAGTATTTT.

The table lists this clonotype with many counts. CDR3 sequence reads: CASSLRQGASHNQPQHF. The CDR3, as DNA: TGTGCCAGCAGTTTGCGACAGGGGGCCAGTCACAATCAGCCCCAGCATTTT. J is TRBJ1-5 and V is TRBV12-3 or TRBV12-4; 10 bases are a match to TRBD1. The CDR3 length is 17 residues. V shed 3 bases, J shed 3 bases, and the junction held 8 bases outside the gene matches.

In this sample, this clonotype turned up many times. The chain combines TRBV7-9 with TRBJ1-1; D is ambiguous. From germline, CDR1 is SEHNR and CDR2 FQNEAQ (reference sequence). V was pared by 5 bases and J by 9 bases, with 13 bases between. This CDR3 spans 12 amino acids. The CDR3 coding sequence is TGTGCCAGCAGCCGAGGTGGGGAGAAAGCTTTCTTT. It specifies CASSRGGEKAFF.

This clonotype has a handful of counts. The chain combines TRBV20-1 with TRBJ2-6; perhaps TRBD2 as D (6 bases). Trimming shortened V by 5 bases and J by 4 bases, and 18 bases separated the two germline ends. Germline CDR1 reads DFQATT; CDR2 reads SNEGSKA (reference sequence). There are 16 residues in the CDR3. CDR3 loop: CSAGVAGRTGANVLTF. In nucleotides, the CDR3 is TGCAGTGCTGGGGTTGCGGGGCGTACCGGGGCCAACGTCCTGACTTTC.

This clonotype turned up a few times. The CDR3 sequence is CASSAPLGEQYF. DNA of the CDR3: TGTGCCAGCAGCGCACCGTTGGGCGAGCAGTACTTC. The chain has TRBV7-6 and TRBJ2-7; the D is unclear. Germline CDR1 and CDR2: SGHVS and FNYEAQ. Trimming pared 5 bases from V and 6 bases from J, leaving 11 bases between. The CDR3 length is 12 residues.

Ten or more counts support this clonotype. V is TRBV7-8 and J is TRBJ1-1; D is possibly TRBD1 (6 bases). The CDR3 is 19 residues long. Trimming cost V 5 bases and J 1 base, with 26 bases left between them. Germline assignment: CDR1 SGHVS and CDR2 FQNEAQ. The CDR3 sequence: CASSPARPGTKGPNTEAFF. CDR3 coding DNA: TGTGCCAGCAGCCCAGCCAGGCCAGGGACAAAGGGACCGAACACTGAAGCTTTCTTT.